This T cell receptor (beta chain) emerged from a study of control samples from healthy donors and cancer patients. The protocol was immunoSEQ multiplex PCR, while the TCRdb copy is restricted to in-frame clones and leaves out a portion. The repertoire consists of 130,000 or so clones, with 80% to 90% occurring once and the leading ten covering about 8.7%. Germline lookup yields CDR1 MNHNY and CDR2 SVGAGI (reference sequence). The trim removed 6 bases at V and 5 bases at J, leaving 6 bases unmatched. CDR3 length: 15 amino acids. This clone was observed a few times. Sequenced sample: blood. The chain has TRBV6-6 and TRBJ2-1; 11 nucleotides align to TRBD2. This clonotype was obtained from a man aged 40-49 years in good health. CDR3 in DNA: TGTGCCAGCAGCCCGGGTAGCGGGGGGGACAATGAGCAGTTCTTC. Protein sequence: CASSPGSGGDNEQFF.